The 31 T cell receptor beta chains below all came from one sample that was sequenced in a study of T-cell memory formation after mild COVID-19. TCRdb independently ran MiXCR on the 5' RACE reads; one entry per CDR3 protein. The sample includes hundreds of thousands of distinct CDR3 sequences, around a sixth of them seen just once. The sequenced material came from PBMCs or a T cell subset sorted from them (not recorded which). The receptors stem from an adult woman who had mild COVID-19 (a few samples of this study predate the infection). Cell type and time point are not known.

This clonotype was detected a few times. The chain uses TRBV29-1 and TRBJ2-2; D ambiguous. Trimming took off 0 bases at V and 0 bases at J, with 5 bases between the two ends. The germline V gene encodes CDR1 SQVTM and CDR2 ANQGSEA. The CDR3 spans 14 residues. CDR3 protein: CSVEDPPNTGELFF. CDR3 coding DNA: TGCAGCGTTGAAGATCCTCCGAACACCGGGGAGCTGTTTTTT.

A note on this clonotype: The CDR3 end shows no conserved phenylalanine or tryptophan, and so a read error is likely. The rearrangement links TRBV5-5 to TRBJ1-1, with TRBD1 identical over 7 bases. The ends lost 4 bases at V and 4 bases at J; junction bases unmatched: 10. The V gene's germline CDR1 is SGHKS and CDR2 YYEKEE (reference sequence). This CDR3 comprises 15 residues. The CDR3 coding sequence is TGTGCCAGCAGCCCAGTGTGGGCAGGGGGCACTGAAGCTTTCTTA. Its translation: CASSPVWAGGTEAFL.

There are a few counts of this clonotype. J is TRBJ1-1 and V is TRBV7-9; 7 nucleotides line up with TRBD1. Germline CDR1 reads SEHNR; CDR2 reads FQNEAQ (reference sequence). Trimming at V came to 1 base and at J to 3 bases, leaving 5 bases not matched to a gene. This CDR3 has 15 residues. CDR3 loop: CASSLGQGRDTEAFF. The CDR3 coding sequence is TGTGCCAGCAGCTTAGGACAGGGCAGGGACACTGAAGCTTTCTTT.

The V gene is TRBV19, the J gene TRBJ1-4; no firm D call. The V end was cut by 2 bases, the J end by 8 bases, with 9 bases between. CDR3 length equals 13 residues. Germline V gives CDR1 LNHDA, CDR2 SQIVND (reference sequence). In DNA, the CDR3 is TGTGCCAGTAGTATACGAGAGGGAGAAAAACTGTTTTTT. Protein sequence: CASSIREGEKLFF.

This clonotype was observed a few times. The chain has TRBV5-4 and TRBJ1-1; TRBD1 aligns across 8 bases. The trim removed 4 bases at V and 6 bases at J, leaving 5 bases unmatched. Germline values: CDR1 SGHNT, CDR2 YYREEE (reference sequence). The CDR3 spans 13 residues. DNA of the CDR3: TGTGCCAGCAGCGGGGACAGGAGGGCTGAAGCTTTCTTT. Its translation is CASSGDRRAEAFF.

The rearrangement links TRBV6-5 to TRBJ2-2; D is undetermined. The CDR3 sequence is 14 residues long. V lost 0 bases and J 6 bases, leaving 8 bases between the germline ends. Germline CDR1 is MNHEY and CDR2 is SVGAGI. The CDR3, as DNA: TGTGCCAGCAGTTACTCGTCAGATCCCGGGGAGCTGTTTTTT. Its protein is CASSYSSDPGELFF.

This clonotype was picked up a small number of times. The chain combines TRBV12-3 or TRBV12-4 with TRBJ1-2; D is perhaps TRBD1 (5 bases). This CDR3 is built from 16 residues. The V gene lost 6 bases and the J gene lost 7 bases, with 24 bases spanning the gap. CDR3 nucleotide sequence: TGTGCCAGCAGCCCACGGACGGCCGGGGGAATGTTTGGCTACACCTTC. Protein sequence: CASSPRTAGGMFGYTF.

This clonotype was picked up a small number of times. The chain couples TRBV5-6 to TRBJ2-1, with D possibly matching TRBD2 (6 bases). V was pared by 1 base and J by 3 bases, with 14 bases between. The CDR3 totals 16 residues. Germline lookup yields CDR1 SGHDT and CDR2 YYEEEE. Written as DNA, the CDR3 is TGTGCCAGCAGCTTGCCAGCGGGCCTCATCTACAATGAGCAGTTCTTC. Amino acids: CASSLPAGLIYNEQFF.

The gene calls are TRBV6-1 and TRBJ2-3; 7 nucleotides align to TRBD2. Germline CDR1 reads MNHNS; CDR2 reads SASEGT. This CDR3 has 13 residues. Germline trimming cut 10 bases from V and 1 base from J; bases unmatched to any gene: 5. In nucleotides, the CDR3 is TGTGCCACCAGGGAGGGAGGCACAGATACGCAGTATTTT. Protein sequence: CATREGGTDTQYF.

This clonotype was detected many times. The chain is built from TRBV20-1 and TRBJ1-1; D gene unclear. Trimming removed 3 bases at V and 5 bases at J, with 7 bases between. Germline lookup yields CDR1 DFQATT and CDR2 SNEGSKA (reference sequence). The CDR3 loop spans 11 amino acids. In nucleotides, the CDR3 is TGCAGTGCTAGCGTTAAAACTGAAGCTTTCTTT. This translates into CSASVKTEAFF.

In this sample, this clonotype turned up a few times. The chain uses TRBV5-1 and TRBJ1-1; D perhaps matches TRBD1 (6 bases). V was clipped by 4 bases and J by 3 bases, with 19 bases between them. The CDR3 is made up of 16 amino acids. Germline CDR1 is SGHRS and CDR2 is YFSETQ. DNA of the CDR3: TGCGCCAGCAGCCCAGGGGTCACCTTTTTGGACACTGAAGCTTTCTTT. It encodes CASSPGVTFLDTEAFF.

This clonotype was seen only a few times. The chain uses TRBV28 and TRBJ1-5; TRBD1 is a possible D gene (6 bases). The length of the CDR3 is 17 residues. Germline CDR1 reads MDHEN; CDR2 reads SYDVKM. With 6 bases removed from V and 4 bases from J, the gap between germline ends came to 22 bases. The CDR3 sequence is CASSQNQKDRKNQPQHF. The CDR3 DNA follows: TGTGCCAGCAGCCAAAATCAGAAAGACAGGAAAAATCAGCCCCAGCATTTT.

The J gene is TRBJ1-1, the V gene TRBV28; D perhaps matches TRBD1 (6 bases). Germline V gene lookup returns CDR1 MDHEN and CDR2 SYDVKM. This CDR3 spans 15 amino acids. Trimming left V 2 bases short and J 4 bases short, with 14 bases between. CDR3 bases: TGTGCCAGCAGTTTAGACACAGGGTGGGCCACTGAAGCTTTCTTT. Translated: CASSLDTGWATEAFF.

The chain joins TRBV12-3 or TRBV12-4 to TRBJ2-3; possible D gene TRBD1, 6 bases. V shed 2 bases and J shed 2 bases, with 14 bases lying between them. The CDR3 extends over 16 amino acids. CDR3 DNA sequence: TGTGCCAGCAGTTTATCCCCAGGGGCTTTCACAGATACGCAGTATTTT. Amino acid sequence: CASSLSPGAFTDTQYF.

V and J are TRBV9 and TRBJ1-1; D is possibly TRBD1 (6 bases). Per the germline V gene, CDR1 is SGDLS and CDR2 is YYNGEE. Trimming cost V 5 bases and J 4 bases, with 12 bases left between them. The CDR3 has 13 amino acids. CDR3 sequence (DNA): TGTGCCAGCAGTGCCACAGGGCCCACTGAAGCTTTCTTT. As protein: CASSATGPTEAFF. The variable domain in full, with the rest retrieved from reference TRBV9 and TRBJ1-1, is DSGVTQTPKHLITATGQRVTLRCSPRSGDLSVYWYQQSLDQGLQFLIQYYNGEERAKGNILERFSAQQFPDLHSELNLSSLELGDSALYFCASSATGPTEAFFGQGTRLTVV.

A few counts support this clonotype. The CDR3 region has the DNA TGTGCCAGCAGCGAAGACCCGGTTGGGGAGCTGTTTTTT. Translated: CASSEDPVGELFF. The rearrangement links TRBV11-2 to TRBJ2-2; D is unresolved. The V end was cut by 5 bases, the J end by 8 bases, with 12 bases between. Germline V CDR1 and CDR2: SGHAT, FQNNGV. The CDR3 covers 13 residues.

The genes are TRBV6-5 and TRBJ2-2; weak D call: TRBD1 (6 bases). CDR1 is MNHEY and CDR2 is SVGAGI in the germline V gene. The V and J ends lost 3 bases and 5 bases respectively, with 10 bases between them. The CDR3 is made up of 14 amino acids. The CDR3 reads CASSYDRRTGELFF. The CDR3 nucleotides read TGTGCCAGCAGTTATGACAGGAGGACCGGGGAGCTGTTTTTT.

The chain joins TRBV6-4 to TRBJ2-7; 10 bases are a match to TRBD1. Trimming removed 0 bases from V and 6 bases from J; junction bases left unmatched: 8. Germline V gives CDR1 MRHNA, CDR2 SNTAGT. The CDR3 contains 16 residues. CDR3 loop: CASSDSEGQGYSEQYF. Here the CDR3 DNA reads TGTGCCAGCAGTGACTCCGAGGGACAGGGGTACAGCGAGCAGTACTTC.

This chain joins TRBV7-6 and TRBJ2-1, with 12 bases fitting TRBD2. With 5 bases clipped from V and 0 bases from J, the junction kept 17 bases outside the gene matches. The CDR3 runs 21 residues. Looked up from germline, CDR1 is SGHVS and CDR2 is FNYEAQ. The CDR3 protein is CASSPPWTSGNPMSSYNEQFF. CDR3 coding DNA: TGTGCCAGCAGCCCACCGTGGACTAGCGGGAACCCAATGAGCTCCTACAATGAGCAGTTCTTC.

The V gene is TRBV15, the J gene TRBJ2-1; 9 positions agree with TRBD2. V trimming: 5 bases; J trimming: 9 bases; junction bases outside the gene matches: 5. Germline V gene sequence: CDR1 LNHNV, CDR2 YYDKDF (reference sequence). The CDR3 is 13 amino acids. CDR3 amino acids: CATSGGRAGEQFF. DNA of the CDR3: TGTGCCACCAGCGGCGGGAGGGCCGGTGAGCAGTTCTTC.

The chain couples TRBV7-2 to TRBJ2-5; D is perhaps TRBD1 (5 bases). The length of the CDR3 is 14 residues. The V gene's germline CDR1 is SGHTA and CDR2 FQGNSA. Trimming shortened V by 0 bases and J by 5 bases, and 10 bases separated the two germline ends. The CDR3 sequence: CASSLAPGKETQYF. In DNA, the CDR3 is TGTGCCAGCAGCTTAGCTCCAGGGAAGGAGACCCAGTACTTC.

The V gene is TRBV15, the J gene TRBJ2-5, with 8 nucleotides matching TRBD2. Germline CDR1 LNHNV, CDR2 YYDKDF (reference sequence). The CDR3 extends over 15 amino acids. The ends lost 1 base at V and 4 bases at J; junction bases unmatched: 5. In DNA, the CDR3 is TGTGCCACCAGCAGAGCTCTAGCGGGTAGAGAGACCCAGTACTTC. This gives the protein CATSRALAGRETQYF.

This clonotype was detected many times. The chain couples TRBV7-8 to TRBJ2-1; 11 bases line up with TRBD2. Germline loops: CDR1 SGHVS, CDR2 FQNEAQ. V lost 1 base and J lost 5; bases outside the gene matches: 10. The CDR3 is 18 amino acids. The CDR3: CASSLVRGLAARNNEQFF. The CDR3 DNA reads TGTGCCAGCAGCTTAGTCAGGGGACTAGCGGCAAGAAACAATGAGCAGTTCTTC.

This clonotype has a handful of counts. This chain uses TRBV6-5 with TRBJ2-1; maybe TRBD1 (5 bases). V dropped 1 base and J dropped 5 bases, with 12 bases sitting between them. This CDR3 is built from 15 residues. Germline V gene lookup returns CDR1 MNHEY and CDR2 SVGAGI. The CDR3 bases are TGTGCCAGCAGTTACTGGCAGGGCCCTAACAATGAGCAGTTCTTC. Translating it yields CASSYWQGPNNEQFF.

This clonotype was recorded a few times. The chain employs TRBV7-6 and TRBJ2-6; TRBD2 is a possible D gene (5 bases). Trimming cost V 1 base and J 0 bases, with 10 bases left between them. Germline lookup yields CDR1 SGHVS and CDR2 FNYEAQ. The CDR3 consists of 17 residues. The CDR3 bases are TGTGCCAGCAGCTTAGGAGCTAGCAGCTCTGGGGCCAACGTCCTGACTTTC. Its protein product is CASSLGASSSGANVLTF.

This clonotype was detected only a few times. The rearrangement uses TRBV6-2 or TRBV6-3 and TRBJ2-7; D is unresolved. This CDR3 is built from 15 residues. Trimming stripped 3 bases from V and 2 bases from J, with 14 bases between. Germline V CDR1 and CDR2: MNHEY, SVGEGT. CDR3 sequence: CASSYAGRRTYEQYF. DNA of the CDR3: TGTGCCAGCAGTTATGCCGGCAGGCGTACCTACGAGCAGTACTTC.

A few counts support this clonotype. This rearrangement joins TRBV4-1 to TRBJ2-2, with 9 bases lining up with TRBD1. Per germline, CDR1 MGHRA and CDR2 YSYEKL. The CDR3 contains 15 residues. V dropped 6 bases and J dropped 5; count of bases not matched to a gene: 7. This CDR3 is CASRPGQGETGELFF. Here the CDR3 DNA reads TGCGCCAGCAGACCGGGACAGGGAGAAACCGGGGAGCTGTTTTTT.

This clonotype was recorded at least ten times. J is TRBJ2-1 and V is TRBV7-2; 11 bases line up with TRBD2. The ends lost 3 bases at V and 7 bases at J; junction bases unmatched: 5. CDR1 is SGHTA and CDR2 is FQGNSA in the germline V gene. CDR3 length equals 15 residues. CDR3: CASSLTSGIGNEQFF. In nucleotides, the CDR3 is TGTGCCAGCAGCTTGACTAGCGGGATCGGGAATGAGCAGTTCTTC. The whole variable domain, remainder taken from reference TRBV7-2 and TRBJ2-1, is GAGVSQSPSNKVTEKGKDVELRCDPISGHTALYWYRQSLGQGLEFLIYFQGNSAPDKSGLPSDRFSAERTGGSVSTLTIQRTQQEDSAVYLCASSLTSGIGNEQFFGPGTRLTVL.

This clonotype appeared a few times. CDR3 protein: CASSQDNTGAGMNTEAFF. Written as DNA, the CDR3 is TGCGCCAGCAGCCAAGATAATACAGGGGCCGGGATGAACACTGAAGCTTTCTTT. The chain carries TRBV4-1 and TRBJ1-1, with 7 bases fitting TRBD1. Germline lookup yields CDR1 MGHRA and CDR2 YSYEKL. The CDR3 consists of 18 residues. V was clipped by 0 bases and J by 0 bases; unmatched bases: 10.

The chain carries TRBV3-1 and TRBJ2-1, with D tentatively TRBD2 (5 bases). Germline assignment: CDR1 LGHDT and CDR2 YNNKEL (reference sequence). This CDR3 comprises 15 residues. V lost 5 bases and J 0 bases, leaving 11 bases between the germline ends. The CDR3: CASSGGRGSYNEQFF. The CDR3 DNA reads as TGTGCCAGCAGCGGCGGCCGGGGCTCCTACAATGAGCAGTTCTTC.

This chain connects TRBV24-1 to TRBJ2-3; no reliable D call. The CDR3 sequence is 15 residues long. V lost 0 bases and J lost 2, with 8 bases in between. Germline values: CDR1 KGHDR, CDR2 SFDVKD. CDR3 nucleotides: TGTGCCACCAGTGATTTGGGTCACAACACAGATACGCAGTATTTT. Protein: CATSDLGHNTDTQYF.